This T cell receptor (beta chain) was profiled in a study of cytomegalovirus exposure and HLA in healthy donors. Findings of the study overall: Cytomegalovirus association was listed for about 180 TCR beta chains.

The primer mix had 60 Vbeta and 13 Jbeta primers. Sequenced by immunoSEQ multiplex PCR; TCRdb stores in-frame clones only, minus some. The data show approximately 120,000 clones, under 85% seen once. About this clone itself: What it binds is unknown.

Germline-derived CDR1 and CDR2 are GTSNPN and SVGIG (reference sequence). This CDR3 region has 15 residues. Trimming took off 2 bases at V and 5 bases at J, with 15 bases between the two ends. The clonotype originates from a woman between 45 and 65 years old in good health and CMV-seropositive. Sequencing was performed on PBMCs. The chain has TRBV30 and TRBJ2-2, with TRBD2 as a possible D gene (6 bases). CDR3 loop: CAWSMGTRETGELFF. CDR3 sequence (DNA): TGTGCCTGGAGTATGGGGACTCGGGAGACCGGGGAGCTGTTTTTT.